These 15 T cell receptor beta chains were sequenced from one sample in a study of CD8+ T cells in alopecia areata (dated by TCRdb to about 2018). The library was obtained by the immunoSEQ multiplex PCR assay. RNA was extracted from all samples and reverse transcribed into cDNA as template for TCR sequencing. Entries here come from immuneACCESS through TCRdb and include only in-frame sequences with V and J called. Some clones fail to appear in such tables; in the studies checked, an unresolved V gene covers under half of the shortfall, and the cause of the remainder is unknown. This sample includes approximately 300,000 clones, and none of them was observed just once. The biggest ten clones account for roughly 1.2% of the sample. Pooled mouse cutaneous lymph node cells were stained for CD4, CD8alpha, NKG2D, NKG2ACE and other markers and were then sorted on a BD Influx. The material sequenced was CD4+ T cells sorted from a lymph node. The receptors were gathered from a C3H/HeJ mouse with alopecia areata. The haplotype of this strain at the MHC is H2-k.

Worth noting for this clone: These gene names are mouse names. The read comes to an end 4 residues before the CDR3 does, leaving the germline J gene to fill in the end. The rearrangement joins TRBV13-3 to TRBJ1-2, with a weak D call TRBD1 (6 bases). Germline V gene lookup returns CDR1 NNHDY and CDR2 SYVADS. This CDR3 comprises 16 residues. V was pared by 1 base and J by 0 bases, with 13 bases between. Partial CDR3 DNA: TGTGCCAGCAGTGATCGAGGGGGGGGGACAAACTCC. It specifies CASSDRGGGTNS. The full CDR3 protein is CASSDRGGGTNSDYTF.

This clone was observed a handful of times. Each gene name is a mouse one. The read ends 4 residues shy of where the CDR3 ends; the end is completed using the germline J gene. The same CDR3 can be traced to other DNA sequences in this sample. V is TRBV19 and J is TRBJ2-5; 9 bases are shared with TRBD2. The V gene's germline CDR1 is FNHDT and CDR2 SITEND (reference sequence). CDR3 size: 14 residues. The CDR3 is CASSIDWGEDTQYF. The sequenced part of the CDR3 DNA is TGTGCCAGCAGTATAGACTGGGGGGAAGAC.

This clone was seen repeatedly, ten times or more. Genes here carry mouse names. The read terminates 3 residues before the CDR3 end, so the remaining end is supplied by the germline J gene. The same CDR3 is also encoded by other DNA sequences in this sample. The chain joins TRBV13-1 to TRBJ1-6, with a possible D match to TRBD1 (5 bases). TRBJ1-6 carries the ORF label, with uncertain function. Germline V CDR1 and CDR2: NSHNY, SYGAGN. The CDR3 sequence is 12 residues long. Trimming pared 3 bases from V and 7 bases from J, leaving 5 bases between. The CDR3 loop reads CASSGQNSPLYF. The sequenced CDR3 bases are TGTGCCAGCAGTGGACAGAATTCGCCC.

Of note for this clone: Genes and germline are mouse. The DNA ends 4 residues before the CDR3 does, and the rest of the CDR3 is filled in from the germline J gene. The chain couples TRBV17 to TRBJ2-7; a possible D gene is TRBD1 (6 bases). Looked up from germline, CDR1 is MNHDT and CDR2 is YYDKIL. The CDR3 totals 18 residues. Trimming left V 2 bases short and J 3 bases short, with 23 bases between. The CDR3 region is CASSRQLPSGTKVYEQYF. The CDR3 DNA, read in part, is TGTGCTAGCAGTAGACAACTCCCCTCCGGGACAAAAGTCTAT.

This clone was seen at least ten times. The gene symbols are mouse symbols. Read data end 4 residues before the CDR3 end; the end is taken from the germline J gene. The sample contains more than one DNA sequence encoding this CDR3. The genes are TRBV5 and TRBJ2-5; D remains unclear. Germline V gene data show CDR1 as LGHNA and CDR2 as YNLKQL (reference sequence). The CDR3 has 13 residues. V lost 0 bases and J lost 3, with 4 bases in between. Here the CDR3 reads CASSQDRQDTQYF. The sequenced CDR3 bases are TGTGCCAGCAGCCAAGACAGACAAGAC.

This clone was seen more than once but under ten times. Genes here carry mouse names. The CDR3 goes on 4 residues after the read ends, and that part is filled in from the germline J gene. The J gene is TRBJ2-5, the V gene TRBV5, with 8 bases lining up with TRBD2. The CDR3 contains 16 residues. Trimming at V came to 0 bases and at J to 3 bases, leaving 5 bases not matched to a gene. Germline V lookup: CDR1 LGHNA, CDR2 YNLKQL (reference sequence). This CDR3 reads CASSQETSGGQDTQYF. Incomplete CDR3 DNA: TGTGCCAGCAGCCAAGAAACTTCTGGGGGGCAAGAC.

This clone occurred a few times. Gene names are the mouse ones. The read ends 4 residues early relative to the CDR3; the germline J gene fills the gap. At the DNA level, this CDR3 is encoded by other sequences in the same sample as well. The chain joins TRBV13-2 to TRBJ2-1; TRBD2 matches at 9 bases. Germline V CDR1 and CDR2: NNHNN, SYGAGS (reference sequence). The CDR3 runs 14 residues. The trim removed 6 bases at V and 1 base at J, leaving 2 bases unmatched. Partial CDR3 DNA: TGTGCCAGCGTCACTGGGGGGAACTATGCT. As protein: CASVTGGNYA. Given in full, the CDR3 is CASVTGGNYAEQFF.

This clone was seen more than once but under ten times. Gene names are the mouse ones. The CDR3 here is CASSDAGTIDSPLYF. The CDR3 DNA, read in part, is TGTGCCAGCAGTGATGCAGGGACAATTGATTCGCCC. The V gene is TRBV13-1, the J gene TRBJ1-6; weak D call: TRBD1 (6 bases). The read terminates 3 residues before the CDR3 end, so the remaining end is supplied by the germline J gene. TRBJ1-6 is known as an ORF, though its function is uncertain. Trimming removed 0 bases from V and 8 bases from J, with 12 bases in between. CDR1 is NSHNY, CDR2 SYGAGN, per germline. CDR3 length: 15 residues.

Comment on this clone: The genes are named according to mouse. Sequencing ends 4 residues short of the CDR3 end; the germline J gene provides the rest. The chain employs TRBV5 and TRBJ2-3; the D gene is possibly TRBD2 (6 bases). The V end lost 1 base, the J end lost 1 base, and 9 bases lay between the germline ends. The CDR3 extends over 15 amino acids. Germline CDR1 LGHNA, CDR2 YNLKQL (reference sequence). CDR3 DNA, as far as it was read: TGTGCCAGCAGCCAAGTTCCTGGGGGTGCAGAA. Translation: CASSQVPGGAE. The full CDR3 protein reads CASSQVPGGAETLYF.

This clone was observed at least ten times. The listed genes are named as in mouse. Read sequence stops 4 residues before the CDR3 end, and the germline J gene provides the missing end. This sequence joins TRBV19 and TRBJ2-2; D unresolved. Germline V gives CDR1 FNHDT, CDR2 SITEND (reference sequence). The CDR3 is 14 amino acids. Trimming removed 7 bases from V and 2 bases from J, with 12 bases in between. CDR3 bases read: TGTGCCAGCTCCGACAAAACCAACACCGGG. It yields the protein CASSDKTNTG. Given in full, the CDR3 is CASSDKTNTGQLYF.

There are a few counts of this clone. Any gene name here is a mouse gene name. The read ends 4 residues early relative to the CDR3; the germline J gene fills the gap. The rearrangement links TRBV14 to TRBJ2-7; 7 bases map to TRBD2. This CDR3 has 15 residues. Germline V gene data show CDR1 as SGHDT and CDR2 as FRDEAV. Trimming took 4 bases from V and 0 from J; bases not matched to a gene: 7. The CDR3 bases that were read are TGTGCCAGCAGTCCTCGACTGGGCATCTCCTAT. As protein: CASSPRLGISY. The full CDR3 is CASSPRLGISYEQYF.

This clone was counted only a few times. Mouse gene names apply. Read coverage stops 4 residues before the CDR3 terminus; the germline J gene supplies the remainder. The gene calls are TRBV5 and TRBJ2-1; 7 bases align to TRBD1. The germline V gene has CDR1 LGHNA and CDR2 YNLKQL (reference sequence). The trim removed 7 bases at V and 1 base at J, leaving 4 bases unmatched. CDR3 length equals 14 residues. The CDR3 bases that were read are TGTGCCAGCAACCCGGGACAGAACTATGCT. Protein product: CASNPGQNYA. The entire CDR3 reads CASNPGQNYAEQFF.

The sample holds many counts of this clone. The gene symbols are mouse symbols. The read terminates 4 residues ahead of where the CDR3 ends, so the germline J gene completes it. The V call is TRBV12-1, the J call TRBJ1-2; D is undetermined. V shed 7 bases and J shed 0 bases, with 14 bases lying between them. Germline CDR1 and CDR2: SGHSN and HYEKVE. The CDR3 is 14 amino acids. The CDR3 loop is CARPSDNTNSDYTF. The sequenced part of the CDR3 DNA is TGTGCCAGGCCCAGCGACAACACAAACTCC.

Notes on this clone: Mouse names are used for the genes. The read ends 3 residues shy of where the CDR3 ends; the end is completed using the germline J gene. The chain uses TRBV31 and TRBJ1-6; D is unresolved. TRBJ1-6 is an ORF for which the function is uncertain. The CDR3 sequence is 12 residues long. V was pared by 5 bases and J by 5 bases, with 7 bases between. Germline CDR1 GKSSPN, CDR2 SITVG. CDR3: CAWDKNNSPLYF. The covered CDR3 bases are TGTGCCTGGGACAAAAATAATTCGCCC.

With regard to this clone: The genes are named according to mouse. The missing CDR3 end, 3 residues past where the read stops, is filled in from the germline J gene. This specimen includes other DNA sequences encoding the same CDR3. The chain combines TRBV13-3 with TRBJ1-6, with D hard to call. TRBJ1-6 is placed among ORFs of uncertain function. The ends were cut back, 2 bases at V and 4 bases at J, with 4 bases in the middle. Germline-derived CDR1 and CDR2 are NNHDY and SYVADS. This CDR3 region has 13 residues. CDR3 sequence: CASSDKYNSPLYF. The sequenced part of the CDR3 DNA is TGTGCCAGCAGTGACAAATATAATTCGCCC.